The table lists the clone carrying this TCR beta chain with a count of one. Antigen: not known. Produced via immunoSEQ multiplex PCR; TCRdb's table is partial and in-frame only. This sample has roughly 180,000 clones; 91% occur once, and the top ten carry approximately 1.6%. These data originate in a study of T cell responses to AZD1222 COVID-19 vaccine. Germline V CDR1 and CDR2: GTSNPN, SVGIG (reference sequence). This CDR3 contains 14 residues. Trimming left V 0 bases short and J 2 bases short, with 8 bases between. Study outcomes and limitations: The study reported that nearly half of spike-specific TCRs target unmutated variant regions. Spike-specific TCR depth and breadth grew after two AZD1222 doses. There were repertoire samples only from the period after the peak T cell response.

This specimen was peripheral blood, taken 28 days after the second AZD1222 dose. This sequence was found in an adult who received the AZD1222 COVID-19 vaccine. The V gene is TRBV30, the J gene TRBJ1-3, with D hard to call. This chain's CDR3 is CAWSVNLAGNTIYF. CDR3 DNA sequence: TGTGCCTGGAGTGTCAACTTGGCTGGAAACACCATATATTTT.